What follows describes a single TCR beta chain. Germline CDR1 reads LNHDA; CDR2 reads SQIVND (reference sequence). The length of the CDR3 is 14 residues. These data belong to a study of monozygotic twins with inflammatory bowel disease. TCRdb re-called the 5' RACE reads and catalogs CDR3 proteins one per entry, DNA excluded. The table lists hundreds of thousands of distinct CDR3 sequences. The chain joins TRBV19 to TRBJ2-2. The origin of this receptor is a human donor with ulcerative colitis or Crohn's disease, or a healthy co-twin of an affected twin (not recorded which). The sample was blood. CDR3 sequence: CASSIVQNTGELFF.